This T cell receptor beta chain stems from a study of blood T cell repertoires in COVID-19. The V gene's germline CDR1 is LGHDT and CDR2 YNNKEL (reference sequence). The CDR3 is 14 residues long. With V trimmed by 3 bases and J by 9 bases, 5 bases remained unmatched. Sequencing was performed with immunoSEQ multiplex PCR; in TCRdb, only in-frame clones are kept and a portion is missing. This sample has about 350,000 clones, with roughly 87% found just once. Participant age was roughly 18 to 100 years, and participants resided in fewer than 30 US areas. The chain recombines TRBV3-1 (or the pseudogene TRBV3-2) with TRBJ2-7; the match to TRBD2 covers 13 bases. This TCR was recovered from a woman aged 25 to 39 who had recovered from COVID-19. Material for sequencing was PBMCs or T cells enriched from blood (not recorded which). The CDR3 bases are TGTGCCAGCAGCCAGGATGGACTAGCGGGAGTGCAGTACTTC. It codes for CASSQDGLAGVQYF.